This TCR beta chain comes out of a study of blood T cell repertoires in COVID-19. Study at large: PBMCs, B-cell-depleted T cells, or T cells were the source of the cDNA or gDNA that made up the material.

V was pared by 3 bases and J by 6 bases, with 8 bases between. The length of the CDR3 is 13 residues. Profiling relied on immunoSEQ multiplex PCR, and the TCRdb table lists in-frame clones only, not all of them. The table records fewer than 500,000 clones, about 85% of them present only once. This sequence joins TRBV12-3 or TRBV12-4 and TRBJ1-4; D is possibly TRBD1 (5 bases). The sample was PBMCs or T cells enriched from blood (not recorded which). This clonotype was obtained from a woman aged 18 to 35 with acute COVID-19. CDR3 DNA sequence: TGTGCCAGCAGTTTCTGGGGGGATGAAAAACTGTTTTTT. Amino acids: CASSFWGDEKLFF.